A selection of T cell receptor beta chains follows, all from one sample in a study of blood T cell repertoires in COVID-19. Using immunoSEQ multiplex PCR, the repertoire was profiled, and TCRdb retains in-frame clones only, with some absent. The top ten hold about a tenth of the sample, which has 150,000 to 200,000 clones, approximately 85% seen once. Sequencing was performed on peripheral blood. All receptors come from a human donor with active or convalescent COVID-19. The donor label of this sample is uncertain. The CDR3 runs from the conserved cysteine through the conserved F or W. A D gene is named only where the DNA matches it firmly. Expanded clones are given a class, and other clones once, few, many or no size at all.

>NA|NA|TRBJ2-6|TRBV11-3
TGTGCCAGCAGCTCGACAGGAGTTGGGGCCAACGTCCTGACTTTC
CASSSTGVGANVLTF
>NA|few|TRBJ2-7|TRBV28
TGTGCCAGCAGTTCCTCGACAGTCTACGAGCAGTACTTC
CASSSSTVYEQYF
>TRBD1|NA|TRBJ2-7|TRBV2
TGTGCCAGCAGTCCTTACCCCGCCAGACAGGGCCCTTACGAGCAGTACTTC
CASSPYPARQGPYEQYF
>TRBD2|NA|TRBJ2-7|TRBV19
TGTGCCAGTAGTCTTCGGACTAGCGGGAAAACCTACGAGCAGTACTTC
CASSLRTSGKTYEQYF
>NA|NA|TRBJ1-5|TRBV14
TGTGCCAGCAGCCAAGGTAGCTTCCGGCCCCAGCATTTT
CASSQGSFRPQHF
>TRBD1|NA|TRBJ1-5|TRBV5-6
TGTGCCAGCAGTTACGGCCAGGGGGCAGGCAATCAGCCCCAGCATTTT
CASSYGQGAGNQPQHF
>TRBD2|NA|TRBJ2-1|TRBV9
TGTGCCAGCAGCATCGGGACTAGCAGGTACAATGAGCAGTTCTTC
CASSIGTSRYNEQFF
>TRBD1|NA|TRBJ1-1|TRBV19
TGTGCCAGTAGACGACAGGGTAGCACTGAAGCTTTCTTT
CASRRQGSTEAFF
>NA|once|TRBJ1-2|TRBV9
TGTGCCAGCAGCGTAGGACAGCACTATGGCTACACCTTC
CASSVGQHYGYTF
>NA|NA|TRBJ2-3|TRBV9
TGTGCCAGCAGCGCCCCAGGGGATACGCAGTATTTT
CASSAPGDTQYF
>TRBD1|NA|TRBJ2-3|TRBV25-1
TGTGCCAGCAGGGGACAGGGCACAGATACGCAGTATTTT
CASRGQGTDTQYF
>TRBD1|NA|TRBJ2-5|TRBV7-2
TGTGCCAGCAGCGTTCCGGGACAGCAAGAGACCCAGTACTTC
CASSVPGQQETQYF
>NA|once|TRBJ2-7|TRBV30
TGTGCCTGGTCGAGGGTCTCCTACGAGCAGTACTTC
CAWSRVSYEQYF
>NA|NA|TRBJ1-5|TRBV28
TGTGCCAGCACCCTCGGGGGAACGTGGTTAGAGCCCCAGCATTTT
CASTLGGTWLEPQHF
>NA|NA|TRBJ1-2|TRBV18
TGTGCCAGCTCACCGGAGGAAGACTCCAGACAGGCCTATGGCTACACCTTC
CASSPEEDSRQAYGYTF
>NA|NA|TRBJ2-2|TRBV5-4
TGTGCCAGCAGCTTGGAATTAGAAGAAGCCGGGGAGCTGTTTTTT
CASSLELEEAGELFF
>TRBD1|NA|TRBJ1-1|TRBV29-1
TGCAGCGTTGACCGGGACAGTGACACTGAAGCTTTCTTT
CSVDRDSDTEAFF
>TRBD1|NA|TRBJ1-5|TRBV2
TGTGCCAGCAGCAAGAAGACAGGGTCCGATCAGCCCCAGCATTTT
CASSKKTGSDQPQHF
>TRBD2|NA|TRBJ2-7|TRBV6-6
TGTGCCACCCTAGCGGGAGGCTCCTACGAGCAGTACTTC
CATLAGGSYEQYF
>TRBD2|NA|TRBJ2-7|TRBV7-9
TGTGCCAGCAGCCTGCGACTAGCGGGATACTACGAGCAGTACTTC
CASSLRLAGYYEQYF
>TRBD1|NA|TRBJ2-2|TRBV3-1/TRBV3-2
TGTGCCAGCAGCCAATTCCCGGGACAGGGGTCCGGGGAGCTGTTTTTT
CASSQFPGQGSGELFF
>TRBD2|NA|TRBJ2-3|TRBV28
TGTGCCAGTCGGGGCTTTAGCGGGAGCACAGATACGCAGTATTTT
CASRGFSGSTDTQYF
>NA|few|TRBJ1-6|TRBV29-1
TGCAGCGTTGAATTGAGCGATAATTCACCCCTCCACTTT
CSVELSDNSPLHF
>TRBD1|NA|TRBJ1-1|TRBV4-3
TGCGCCAGCAGCCAACCGACAGGGTCCGACACTGAAGCTTTCTTT
CASSQPTGSDTEAFF
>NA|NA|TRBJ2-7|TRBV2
TGTGCCAGCAGGAGGGATGGAGCAGAGCAGTACTTC
CASRRDGAEQYF
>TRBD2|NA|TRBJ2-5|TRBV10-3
TGTGCCATCAGTAGGAGTAGCGGGGGAGGGGGAGAGACCCAGTACTTC
CAISRSSGGGGETQYF
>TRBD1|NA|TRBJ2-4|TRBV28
TGTGCCAGCAGTTTGCCCAGGGGGCACGACATTCAGTACTTC
CASSLPRGHDIQYF
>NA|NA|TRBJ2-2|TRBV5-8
TGTGCCAGCAGCTTGGCCCCTTACACCGGGGAGCTGTTTTTT
CASSLAPYTGELFF
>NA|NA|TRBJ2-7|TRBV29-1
TGCAGCGTTCAGGGAAGGAGTTCGTACGAGCAGTACTTC
CSVQGRSSYEQYF
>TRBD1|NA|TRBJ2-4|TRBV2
TGTGCCAGCAGAGACAGGGGAGGTAGCATTCAGTACTTC
CASRDRGGSIQYF
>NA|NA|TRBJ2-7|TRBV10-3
TGTGCCATCAGCCCAGGGACACCTACCTACGAGCAGTACTTC
CAISPGTPTYEQYF
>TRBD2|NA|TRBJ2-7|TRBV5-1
TGCGCCAGCAGCTTGGCCCCGGGGGGCTACGAGCAGTACTTC
CASSLAPGGYEQYF
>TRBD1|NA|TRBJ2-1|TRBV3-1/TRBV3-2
TGTGCCAGCAGCCAAGGGGGGACAGGGGATGAGCAGTTCTTC
CASSQGGTGDEQFF
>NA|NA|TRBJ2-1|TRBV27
TGTGCCAGCAGTTTCCCCAGGGCACTCTCCTACAATGAGCAGTTCTTC
CASSFPRALSYNEQFF